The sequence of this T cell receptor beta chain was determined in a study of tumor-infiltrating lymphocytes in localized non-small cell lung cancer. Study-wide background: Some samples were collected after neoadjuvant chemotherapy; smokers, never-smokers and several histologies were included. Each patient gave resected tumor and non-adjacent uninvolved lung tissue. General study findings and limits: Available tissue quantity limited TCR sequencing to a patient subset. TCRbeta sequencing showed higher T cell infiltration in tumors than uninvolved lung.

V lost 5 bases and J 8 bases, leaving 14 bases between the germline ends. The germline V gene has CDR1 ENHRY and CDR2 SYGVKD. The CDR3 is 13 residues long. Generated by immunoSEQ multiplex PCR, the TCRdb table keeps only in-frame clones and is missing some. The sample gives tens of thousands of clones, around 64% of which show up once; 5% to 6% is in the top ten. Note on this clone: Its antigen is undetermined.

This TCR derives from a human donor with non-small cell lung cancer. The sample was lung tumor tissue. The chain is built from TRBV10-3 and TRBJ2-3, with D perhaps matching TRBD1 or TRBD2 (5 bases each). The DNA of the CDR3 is TGTGCCATCAGTCTGGGACGGGAAGCTACGCAGTATTTT. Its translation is CAISLGREATQYF.